This entry describes one TCR beta chain. The CDR3 length is 15 residues. Germline V gives CDR1 MGHRA, CDR2 YSYEKL. V shed 4 bases, J shed 16 bases, and the junction held 13 bases outside the gene matches. This sample's RNA came from whole unsorted tissue. This non-tumor lung sample came from over 3 cm beyond the tumor edge. This sample was included in a study of tumor and adjacent non-tumor tissue in lung cancer. TCRbeta libraries were built with three rounds of nested PCR, modified from ARM-PCR. MiXCR, applied by TCRdb to the multiplex PCR reads, yields one record per CDR3 protein. The data contain more than 45,000 distinct CDR3 sequences, 60% to 80% of them seen just once; the ten biggest clones take up 20% to 30%.

Sequencing was done on a sample of distant non-tumor lung tissue. This clonotype was sampled from a woman in her fifties or sixties with non-small cell lung cancer. The rearrangement uses TRBV4-1 and TRBJ2-1, with 13 bases that match TRBD2. The CDR3 region has the DNA TGCGCCAGCAGCCCGGGACTAGCGGGAAGAAATGAGCGTTTCTTC. Translation: CASSPGLAGRNERFF.